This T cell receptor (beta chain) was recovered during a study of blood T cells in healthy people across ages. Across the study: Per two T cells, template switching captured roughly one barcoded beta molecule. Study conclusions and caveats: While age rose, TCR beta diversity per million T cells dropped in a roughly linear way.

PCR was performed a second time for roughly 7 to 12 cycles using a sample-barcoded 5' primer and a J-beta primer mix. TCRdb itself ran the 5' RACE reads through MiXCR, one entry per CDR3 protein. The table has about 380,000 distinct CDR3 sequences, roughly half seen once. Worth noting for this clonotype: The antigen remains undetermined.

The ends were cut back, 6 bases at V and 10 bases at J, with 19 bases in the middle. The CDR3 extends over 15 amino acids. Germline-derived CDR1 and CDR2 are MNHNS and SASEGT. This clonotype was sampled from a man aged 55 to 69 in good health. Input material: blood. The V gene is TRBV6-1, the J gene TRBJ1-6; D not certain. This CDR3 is CASSPHGRRASPLHF. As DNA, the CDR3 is TGTGCCAGCAGCCCTCATGGCAGGAGGGCCTCACCCCTCCACTTT.